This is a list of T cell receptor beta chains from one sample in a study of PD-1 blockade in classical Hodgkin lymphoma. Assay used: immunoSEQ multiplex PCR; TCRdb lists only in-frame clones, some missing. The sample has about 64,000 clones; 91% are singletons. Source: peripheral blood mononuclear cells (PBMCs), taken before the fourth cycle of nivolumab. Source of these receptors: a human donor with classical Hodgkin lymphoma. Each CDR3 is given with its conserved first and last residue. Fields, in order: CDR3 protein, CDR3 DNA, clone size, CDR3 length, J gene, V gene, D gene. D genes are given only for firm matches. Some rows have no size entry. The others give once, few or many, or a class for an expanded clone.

CDR3aa: CASSSRTGGTDTQYF; CDR3nt: TGTGCCAGCAGCTCCCGGACAGGGGGCACAGATACGCAGTATTTT; abundance: .; len: 15; j_gene: TRBJ2-3; v_gene: TRBV11-3; d_gene: TRBD1
CDR3aa: CAWSWTDPMNTEAFF; CDR3nt: TGTGCCTGGAGTTGGACAGACCCTATGAACACTGAAGCTTTCTTT; abundance: few; len: 15; j_gene: TRBJ1-1; v_gene: TRBV30; d_gene: .
CDR3aa: CASRGTGSYNSPLHF; CDR3nt: TGTGCCAGTAGGGGAACAGGAAGCTATAATTCACCCCTCCACTTT; abundance: .; len: 15; j_gene: TRBJ1-6; v_gene: TRBV19; d_gene: .
CDR3aa: CAWSPQLGTNEKLFF; CDR3nt: TGTGCCTGGAGTCCTCAACTGGGTACTAATGAAAAACTGTTTTTT; abundance: .; len: 15; j_gene: TRBJ1-4; v_gene: TRBV30; d_gene: .
CDR3aa: CASSLDHVIYEQYF; CDR3nt: TGTGCCAGCAGCTTGGATCATGTCATCTACGAGCAGTACTTC; abundance: .; len: 14; j_gene: TRBJ2-7; v_gene: TRBV5-8; d_gene: .
CDR3aa: CSVDSYGYTF; CDR3nt: TGCAGCGTTGACAGCTATGGCTACACCTTC; abundance: .; len: 10; j_gene: TRBJ1-2; v_gene: TRBV29-1; d_gene: .
CDR3aa: CASSLGERDIQYF; CDR3nt: TGTGCCAGCAGCTTAGGGGAGCGGGACATTCAGTACTTC; abundance: .; len: 13; j_gene: TRBJ2-4; v_gene: TRBV7-6; d_gene: .
CDR3aa: CASSLGDRRTDTQYF; CDR3nt: TGCGCCAGCAGCTTGGGGGACAGGAGGACAGATACGCAGTATTTT; abundance: .; len: 15; j_gene: TRBJ2-3; v_gene: TRBV5-1; d_gene: TRBD1
CDR3aa: CASSTRGQGAQYF; CDR3nt: TGTGCCAGCAGTACCCGGGGGCAGGGGGCCCAGTACTTC; abundance: .; len: 13; j_gene: TRBJ2-5; v_gene: TRBV6-6; d_gene: .
CDR3aa: CASGLDRYNEKLFF; CDR3nt: TGTGCTAGTGGTTTGGACAGATATAATGAAAAACTGTTTTTT; abundance: .; len: 14; j_gene: TRBJ1-4; v_gene: TRBV12-5; d_gene: .
CDR3aa: CASSIRVGGNQPQHF; CDR3nt: TGTGCCAGTAGTATCCGGGTCGGGGGCAATCAGCCCCAGCATTTT; abundance: .; len: 15; j_gene: TRBJ1-5; v_gene: TRBV19; d_gene: .
CDR3aa: CASSSTSGAFF; CDR3nt: TGTGCCAGCAGTTCCACCTCGGGGGCTTTCTTT; abundance: few; len: 11; j_gene: TRBJ1-1; v_gene: TRBV6-5; d_gene: .
CDR3aa: CASTGQLTANYGYTF; CDR3nt: TGTGCCAGCACGGGACAGTTAACAGCTAACTATGGCTACACCTTC; abundance: .; len: 15; j_gene: TRBJ1-2; v_gene: TRBV19; d_gene: TRBD1
CDR3aa: CASSLVGLNSYEQYF; CDR3nt: TGTGCCAGCAGCTTGGTGGGGCTAAACTCCTACGAGCAGTACTTC; abundance: once; len: 15; j_gene: TRBJ2-7; v_gene: TRBV5-4; d_gene: .
CDR3aa: CASSLQGEYSPLHF; CDR3nt: TGTGCCAGTAGTTTACAGGGAGAGTATTCACCCCTCCACTTT; abundance: .; len: 14; j_gene: TRBJ1-6; v_gene: TRBV19; d_gene: .
CDR3aa: CASSLAGQGGGNTIYF; CDR3nt: TGTGCCAGCAGCTTGGCAGGTCAGGGCGGTGGAAACACCATATATTTT; abundance: once; len: 16; j_gene: TRBJ1-3; v_gene: TRBV5-4; d_gene: .
CDR3aa: CSVEEIASEQYF; CDR3nt: TGCAGCGTTGAAGAAATTGCGTCTGAGCAGTACTTC; abundance: .; len: 12; j_gene: TRBJ2-7; v_gene: TRBV29-1; d_gene: .
CDR3aa: CASREGPSNTEAFF; CDR3nt: TGTGCCAGCAGGGAGGGGCCTTCTAACACTGAAGCTTTCTTT; abundance: .; len: 14; j_gene: TRBJ1-1; v_gene: TRBV28; d_gene: .
CDR3aa: CASMMRGAATTDTQYF; CDR3nt: TGTGCCAGTATGATGCGGGGGGCAGCAACGACAGATACGCAGTATTTT; abundance: .; len: 16; j_gene: TRBJ2-3; v_gene: TRBV19; d_gene: TRBD2
CDR3aa: CASSPSGGPYNEQFF; CDR3nt: TGTGCCAGCAGTCCTAGCGGGGGGCCGTACAATGAGCAGTTCTTC; abundance: .; len: 15; j_gene: TRBJ2-1; v_gene: TRBV2; d_gene: TRBD2
CDR3aa: CASSYSTPGTSYEQYF; CDR3nt: TGTGCCAGCAGTTACTCGACTCCGGGAACCAGCTACGAGCAGTACTTC; abundance: .; len: 16; j_gene: TRBJ2-7; v_gene: TRBV6-5; d_gene: .
CDR3aa: CAAPSPLHF; CDR3nt: TGTGCCGCGCCTTCACCCCTCCACTTT; abundance: once; len: 9; j_gene: TRBJ1-6; v_gene: TRBV21-1; d_gene: .
CDR3aa: CASSLAGGRETQYF; CDR3nt: TGTGCCAGCAGCTTAGCAGGGGGCAGAGAGACCCAGTACTTC; abundance: .; len: 14; j_gene: TRBJ2-5; v_gene: TRBV7-9; d_gene: TRBD1
CDR3aa: CASSELAGVNEQFF; CDR3nt: TGTGCCAGCAGTGAACTAGCGGGGGTCAATGAGCAGTTCTTC; abundance: .; len: 14; j_gene: TRBJ2-1; v_gene: TRBV2; d_gene: TRBD2
CDR3aa: CASSYSTPEVYEQYF; CDR3nt: TGTGCCAGCAGTTACTCGACCCCGGAGGTCTACGAGCAGTACTTC; abundance: .; len: 15; j_gene: TRBJ2-7; v_gene: TRBV6-6; d_gene: .
CDR3aa: CASSSSLRRGPIYNEQFF; CDR3nt: TGTGCCAGCAGCTCAAGCCTAAGACGGGGCCCGATCTACAATGAGCAGTTCTTC; abundance: .; len: 18; j_gene: TRBJ2-1; v_gene: TRBV7-9; d_gene: .
CDR3aa: CASQSLGPNQPQHF; CDR3nt: TGTGCCAGCCAATCCCTGGGGCCAAATCAGCCCCAGCATTTT; abundance: .; len: 14; j_gene: TRBJ1-5; v_gene: TRBV6-5; d_gene: .
CDR3aa: CASTLQALTDTQYF; CDR3nt: TGTGCCAGCACCCTTCAGGCCCTCACAGATACGCAGTATTTT; abundance: .; len: 14; j_gene: TRBJ2-3; v_gene: TRBV7-6; d_gene: .